What follows are 14 T cell receptor beta chains derived from one specimen sequenced in a study of cytomegalovirus exposure and HLA in healthy donors. It was with 60 Vbeta and 13 Jbeta primers that the PCR ran. Libraries were prepared by immunoSEQ multiplex PCR; TCRdb keeps only in-frame clonotypes and omits some of them. The sample lists 110,000 or so clones; approximately 71% were seen once. Sequenced material: PBMCs. These receptors were taken from a man in his forties in good health and CMV-seronegative.

The rearrangement links TRBV19 to TRBJ2-5; possible D gene TRBD2, 5 bases. Germline V CDR1 and CDR2: LNHDA, SQIVND (reference sequence). The CDR3 contains 15 residues. V was trimmed by 5 bases and J by 5 bases, leaving 18 bases between them. Here the CDR3 DNA reads TGTGCCAGTAGTTCCCGGGCCCTGAGGGAGGAGACCCAGTACTTC. Amino acids: CASSSRALREETQYF.

The gene calls are TRBV19 and TRBJ2-2; 10 positions match TRBD2. V lost 3 bases, J lost 6 bases, and 4 bases stayed unmatched. The germline CDR1 and CDR2 sequences are LNHDA and SQIVND (reference sequence). The CDR3 is made up of 15 amino acids. CDR3 sequence: CASSMERGGAGELFF. DNA for the CDR3: TGTGCCAGTAGTATGGAGCGGGGGGGAGCCGGGGAGCTGTTTTTT.

This chain joins TRBV11-2 and TRBJ2-1; 8 bases line up with TRBD1. The junction had 6 bases not matched to a gene; V was cut back by 4 bases and J by 1 base. Germline CDR1 and CDR2: SGHAT and FQNNGV. This CDR3 contains 16 residues. The DNA of the CDR3 is TGTGCCAGCAGCTCTCCCGGGACAGGTTCCTACAATGAGCAGTTCTTC. Protein product: CASSSPGTGSYNEQFF.

The V and J genes are TRBV6-6 and TRBJ1-1; 8 bases align to TRBD1. In germline, CDR1 is MNHNY, CDR2 SVGAGI (reference sequence). Trimming at V came to 5 bases and at J to 3 bases, leaving 8 bases not matched to a gene. The CDR3 has 15 residues. The CDR3 DNA reads as TGTGCCAGCAGTACAGGGGGTATTAAGTACACTGAAGCTTTCTTT. Translation gives CASSTGGIKYTEAFF.

The V and J genes are TRBV2 and TRBJ1-1, with a possible D match to TRBD1 (6 bases). CDR3 length equals 17 residues. V shed 4 bases and J shed 4 bases, with 22 bases lying between them. The germline CDR1 and CDR2 sequences are SNHLY and FYNNEI. The CDR3 sequence is CASSGGRPRGRPTEAFF. The DNA for the CDR3 is TGTGCCAGCAGTGGAGGACGGCCCAGGGGAAGGCCCACTGAAGCTTTCTTT.

This chain joins TRBV4-1 and TRBJ2-5; TRBD2 matches 7 bases. The J call could be wrong; TRBJ2-7 is a better fit for the DNA end. CDR1 and CDR2 from the germline V gene are MGHRA and YSYEKL. The CDR3 consists of 13 residues. The CDR3 spells CASSQGGTYEQYF. CDR3 nucleotides: TGCGCCAGCAGCCAGGGGGGGACCTACGAGCAGTACTTC.

The V and J genes are TRBV5-6 and TRBJ1-1; D is uncertain. The length of the CDR3 is 13 residues. Germline values: CDR1 SGHDT, CDR2 YYEEEE. Trimming stripped 1 base from V and 4 bases from J, with 8 bases between. The CDR3 DNA is TGTGCCAGCAGCTTGCGGGGTAGCACTGAAGCTTTCTTT. This sequence encodes CASSLRGSTEAFF.

The CDR3 bases are TGCAGCGTTGAATCTCGGACAGGGCCTGATTACAATGAGCAGTTCTTC. It translates to CSVESRTGPDYNEQFF. The rearrangement links TRBV29-1 to TRBJ2-1, with 8 bases lining up with TRBD1. This CDR3 comprises 16 residues. With V trimmed by 2 bases and J by 4 bases, 10 bases remained unmatched. Germline V lookup: CDR1 SQVTM, CDR2 ANQGSEA.

This clone was observed a single time. The germline gene is not matched at one end of the junction; a read error may be the cause. The chain links TRBV6-5 to TRBJ1-2; D is unclear. Germline lookup yields CDR1 MNHEY and CDR2 SVGAGI. CDR3 size: 16 residues. The CDR3 DNA sequence: TGTGCCAGCAGTTACTCGTACTCTACATCCAACTATGGCTACCCCTTC. Residues: CASSYSYSTSNYGYPF.

The genes are TRBV27 and TRBJ2-5; TRBD2 matches at 7 bases. The J segment lost 5 bases and the V segment lost 6 bases, leaving 6 bases of the junction unmatched. Germline assignment: CDR1 MNHEY and CDR2 SMNVEV (reference sequence). This CDR3 contains 13 residues. In DNA, the CDR3 is TGTGCCAGCAGGACGTGGGGGGGTGAGACCCAGTACTTC. It is translated as CASRTWGGETQYF.

CDR3 in DNA: TGTGCCAGCAGTTACTCGGCTCAGGGGCTGAATGAAAAACTGTTTTTT. Protein sequence: CASSYSAQGLNEKLFF. The chain couples TRBV6-6 to TRBJ1-4; a possible D gene is TRBD1 (6 bases). The CDR3 consists of 16 residues. V was pared by 0 bases and J by 5 bases, with 13 bases between. The germline V gene has CDR1 MNHNY and CDR2 SVGAGI (reference sequence).

The chain is built from TRBV5-1 and TRBJ2-4, with TRBD1 identical over 7 bases. J gave up 8 bases and V 2 bases, and 4 bases lay outside the gene matches. The germline V gene encodes CDR1 SGHRS and CDR2 YFSETQ. CDR3 size: 13 residues. As DNA, the CDR3 is TGCGCCAGCAGCTTCGGGCAGGGGGACATTCAGTACTTC. It yields the protein CASSFGQGDIQYF.

The chain links TRBV28 to TRBJ1-5; D is possibly TRBD1 (5 bases). Germline V gives CDR1 MDHEN, CDR2 SYDVKM. Trimming pared 5 bases from V and 7 bases from J, leaving 12 bases between. CDR3 length: 13 residues. CDR3 DNA sequence: TGTGCCAGCAGTCAGACCAGGGTCCAGCCCCAGCATTTT. Its protein is CASSQTRVQPQHF.

CDR3 coding DNA: TGTGCCAGCAGCCTCGGGACAGGGATCTATGGCTACACCTTC. This sequence encodes CASSLGTGIYGYTF. The chain couples TRBV5-6 to TRBJ1-2, with 9 bases aligning to TRBD1. This CDR3 comprises 14 residues. Germline V gene lookup returns CDR1 SGHDT and CDR2 YYEEEE. Trimming at V came to 4 bases and at J to 4 bases, leaving 5 bases not matched to a gene.